A selection of T cell receptor beta chains follows, all from one sample in a study of blood T cells in healthy people across ages. In TCRdb, the 5' RACE reads were re-called with MiXCR into one record per CDR3 protein. The data hold about 680,000 distinct CDR3 sequences, with roughly 49% observed a single time. The sequenced material came from blood. The receptors stem from a woman aged 60-70 years in good health. CDR3s include the opening cysteine and the closing phenylalanine or tryptophan. Fields, in order: J gene, CDR3 length, V gene, D gene, clone size, CDR3 protein, CDR3 DNA. D genes are given only for firm matches. Clone sizes are given selectively: once, few, many, or a class where the clone is expanded.

J: TRBJ2-1
length: 11
V: TRBV6-5
D: .
size: .
CDR3: CASSYSGQPFF
DNA: TGTGCCAGCAGTTACTCGGGACAACCGTTCTTC

J: TRBJ2-1
length: 15
V: TRBV30
D: TRBD2
size: .
CDR3: CAWVTLGTSGNEQFF
DNA: TGTGCCTGGGTTACCTTAGGGACTAGCGGGAATGAGCAGTTCTTC

J: TRBJ2-7
length: 15
V: TRBV6-2/TRBV6-3
D: TRBD2
size: .
CDR3: CASSRLAGELYEQYF
DNA: TGTGCCAGCAGTCGACTAGCGGGAGAACTCTACGAGCAGTACTTC

J: TRBJ2-7
length: 11
V: TRBV20-1
D: TRBD2
size: .
CDR3: CSGPTSNEQYF
DNA: TGCAGTGGCCCGACTAGCAACGAGCAGTACTTC

J: TRBJ1-2
length: 16
V: TRBV5-6
D: TRBD1
size: .
CDR3: CASSRVRDSTLYGYTF
DNA: TGTGCCAGCAGCAGAGTGAGGGACAGTACTCTCTATGGCTACACCTTC

J: TRBJ2-1
length: 17
V: TRBV7-9
D: TRBD1
size: .
CDR3: CASSLEWGQGSTETQFF
DNA: TGTGCCAGCAGCTTAGAATGGGGACAGGGGTCAACGGAGACCCAGTTCTTC

J: TRBJ2-4
length: 16
V: TRBV28
D: .
size: few
CDR3: CASSLRPALAKNIQYF
DNA: TGTGCCAGCAGTTTAAGGCCTGCACTAGCCAAAAACATTCAGTACTTC

J: TRBJ2-2
length: 15
V: TRBV27
D: .
size: .
CDR3: CASSFIGVGAGELFF
DNA: TGTGCCAGCAGTTTTATAGGGGTAGGGGCCGGGGAGCTGTTTTTT

J: TRBJ2-5
length: 13
V: TRBV27
D: .
size: many
CDR3: CASSPPLQETQYF
DNA: TGTGCCAGCAGTCCCCCCCTCCAAGAGACCCAGTACTTC

J: TRBJ1-1
length: 13
V: TRBV11-2
D: .
size: .
CDR3: CASSLGTWGEAFF
DNA: TGTGCCAGCAGCTTAGGTACTTGGGGTGAAGCTTTCTTT

J: TRBJ2-7
length: 13
V: TRBV20-1
D: .
size: few
CDR3: CSARAGSSYEQYF
DNA: TGCAGTGCTAGAGCGGGGTCATCCTACGAGCAGTACTTC

J: TRBJ2-7
length: 17
V: TRBV12-3/TRBV12-4
D: TRBD2
size: many
CDR3: CASSRPGTSGSSYEQYF
DNA: TGTGCCAGCAGTCGTCCCGGGACTAGCGGGAGTTCCTACGAGCAGTACTTC

J: TRBJ1-1
length: 13
V: TRBV10-3
D: .
size: .
CDR3: CAISEREGSEAFF
DNA: TGTGCCATCAGTGAGCGGGAGGGGAGTGAAGCTTTCTTT

J: TRBJ2-7
length: 14
V: TRBV7-9
D: .
size: .
CDR3: CASSPTGFVYEQYF
DNA: TGTGCCAGCAGTCCCACAGGGTTCGTCTACGAGCAGTACTTC

J: TRBJ2-5
length: 13
V: TRBV29-1
D: TRBD2
size: .
CDR3: CSVAGGLGETQYF
DNA: TGCAGCGTTGCGGGGGGGCTAGGGGAGACCCAGTACTTC

J: TRBJ2-7
length: 12
V: TRBV20-1
D: .
size: few
CDR3: CSARPIPSEQYF
DNA: TGCAGTGCTAGACCAATCCCCTCCGAGCAGTACTTC

J: TRBJ2-1
length: 13
V: TRBV3-1
D: .
size: many
CDR3: CASSLMMGREQFF
DNA: TGTGCCAGCAGCCTTATGATGGGGAGGGAGCAGTTCTTC

J: TRBJ1-2
length: 13
V: TRBV27
D: .
size: many
CDR3: CASSFGGSYGYTF
DNA: TGTGCCAGCAGTTTTGGGGGCTCCTATGGCTACACCTTC

J: TRBJ1-6
length: 16
V: TRBV5-1
D: .
size: .
CDR3: CARRTLIRNVNSPLHF
DNA: TGCGCCAGAAGGACCCTTATCAGGAATGTGAATTCACCCCTCCACTTT

J: TRBJ2-5
length: 16
V: TRBV7-2
D: TRBD2
size: .
CDR3: CASSLARGGPGETQYF
DNA: TGTGCCAGCAGCTTAGCGAGGGGAGGGCCCGGGGAGACCCAGTACTTC

J: TRBJ2-5
length: 14
V: TRBV20-1
D: TRBD2
size: .
CDR3: CSATTSGRQETQYF
DNA: TGCAGTGCTACGACTAGCGGGAGACAGGAGACCCAGTACTTC

J: TRBJ2-3
length: 14
V: TRBV7-9
D: TRBD2
size: many
CDR3: CASAAGPSTDTQYF
DNA: TGTGCCAGCGCAGCGGGACCTAGCACAGATACGCAGTATTTT

J: TRBJ1-1
length: 14
V: TRBV20-1
D: .
size: once
CDR3: CSARPGTQYTEAFF
DNA: TGCAGTGCTAGACCCGGGACACAATACACTGAAGCTTTCTTT

J: TRBJ2-7
length: 15
V: TRBV7-2
D: .
size: .
CDR3: CASSPRSSSYNEQYF
DNA: TGTGCCAGCAGCCCGCGGAGTAGCTCCTACAATGAGCAGTACTTC

J: TRBJ2-7
length: 14
V: TRBV11-3
D: .
size: few
CDR3: CASSLTGSNYEQYF
DNA: TGTGCCAGCAGCTTGACGGGATCGAACTACGAGCAGTACTTC

J: TRBJ2-1
length: 17
V: TRBV24-1
D: TRBD1
size: .
CDR3: CATSDSAGQGAQAEQFF
DNA: TGTGCCACCAGTGATTCGGCAGGACAGGGGGCGCAGGCTGAGCAGTTCTTC

J: TRBJ1-2
length: 13
V: TRBV5-6
D: .
size: .
CDR3: CASSFSELAGYTF
DNA: TGTGCCAGCAGCTTTTCCGAACTGGCAGGCTACACCTTC

J: TRBJ2-1
length: 18
V: TRBV6-1
D: TRBD2
size: .
CDR3: CASSEAPTSGGSYNEQFF
DNA: TGTGCCAGCAGTGAGGCGCCGACTAGCGGGGGCTCCTACAATGAGCAGTTCTTC

J: TRBJ1-6
length: 12
V: TRBV27
D: .
size: .
CDR3: CASKGSVSPLHF
DNA: TGTGCCAGCAAGGGCAGCGTTTCACCCCTCCACTTT

J: TRBJ2-4
length: 12
V: TRBV2
D: .
size: .
CDR3: CASSEMGNIQYF
DNA: TGTGCCAGCAGTGAAATGGGAAACATTCAGTACTTC

J: TRBJ1-1
length: 14
V: TRBV2
D: .
size: few
CDR3: CASRKSPLNTEAFF
DNA: TGTGCCAGCAGAAAGTCGCCTCTGAACACTGAAGCTTTCTTT

J: TRBJ1-2
length: 14
V: TRBV9
D: TRBD1
size: few
CDR3: CASSATGTVYGYTF
DNA: TGTGCCAGCAGCGCAACCGGGACAGTCTATGGCTACACCTTC

J: TRBJ2-6
length: 15
V: TRBV20-1
D: .
size: .
CDR3: CSVTGESSGANVLTF
DNA: TGCAGTGTTACAGGAGAAAGCTCTGGGGCCAACGTCCTGACTTTC

J: TRBJ1-6
length: 12
V: TRBV4-1
D: .
size: few
CDR3: CASSPGNSPLHF
DNA: TGCGCCAGCAGCCCGGGAAATTCACCCCTCCACTTT

J: TRBJ2-7
length: 13
V: TRBV4-1
D: .
size: .
CDR3: CASSQVGKHEQYF
DNA: TGCGCCAGCAGCCAGGTCGGAAAACACGAGCAGTACTTC

J: TRBJ2-1
length: 12
V: TRBV6-4
D: TRBD1
size: .
CDR3: CASSSTGGRQFF
DNA: TGTGCCAGCAGTTCCACAGGGGGGAGGCAGTTCTTC

J: TRBJ1-2
length: 14
V: TRBV5-6
D: .
size: .
CDR3: CASTAPSPNYGYTF
DNA: TGTGCCAGCACCGCGCCATCTCCAAACTATGGCTACACCTTC

J: TRBJ2-7
length: 16
V: TRBV28
D: .
size: .
CDR3: CASSSQGSALSPEQYF
DNA: TGTGCCAGCAGTTCCCAGGGGTCCGCGCTATCCCCCGAGCAGTACTTC

J: TRBJ2-5
length: 15
V: TRBV20-1
D: TRBD2
size: .
CDR3: CSARDSGSGGDEQYF
DNA: TGCAGTGCTAGAGATAGCGGGAGCGGAGGGGATGAGCAGTACTTC

J: TRBJ1-2
length: 16
V: TRBV7-9
D: .
size: .
CDR3: CASSGRGNRVGYGYTF
DNA: TGTGCCAGCAGCGGACGCGGAAACAGGGTTGGCTATGGCTACACCTTC

J: TRBJ2-3
length: 19
V: TRBV7-2
D: TRBD2
size: .
CDR3: CASSSPQKGAGGLSDTQYF
DNA: TGTGCCAGCAGCTCCCCGCAGAAGGGCGCGGGAGGACTGTCAGATACGCAGTATTTT

J: TRBJ2-7
length: 14
V: TRBV4-3
D: TRBD1
size: .
CDR3: CASSPTTGYYEQYF
DNA: TGCGCCAGCAGCCCAACGACAGGGTACTACGAGCAGTACTTC

J: TRBJ2-3
length: 17
V: TRBV20-1
D: .
size: .
CDR3: CSARATGGIISTDTQYF
DNA: TGCAGTGCTAGAGCTACGGGCGGAATCATTAGCACAGATACGCAGTATTTT

J: TRBJ1-2
length: 14
V: TRBV25-1
D: .
size: .
CDR3: CASSESHFGYGYTF
DNA: TGTGCCAGCAGTGAATCGCACTTCGGCTATGGCTACACCTTC

J: TRBJ2-3
length: 14
V: TRBV20-1
D: .
size: few
CDR3: CSARRRPSGDTQYF
DNA: TGCAGTGCTAGGCGTCGACCCAGCGGGGATACGCAGTATTTT

J: TRBJ2-7
length: 14
V: TRBV20-1
D: .
size: few
CDR3: CSARTEGRSYEQYF
DNA: TGCAGTGCCCGGACGGAGGGTAGGTCCTACGAGCAGTACTTC